These T cell receptor beta chains were read from a single sample in a study of breast tumors, draining lymph nodes, adjacent tissues. TCRdb reprocessed the multiplex PCR reads via MiXCR and lists one record per CDR3 protein. The sample has about 60,000 distinct CDR3 sequences; roughly 57% are singletons. Input material: breast tumor tissue. The receptors were sampled from a female donor with breast cancer. Some clones in this sample may be carry-over from other donors' samples. Each CDR3 is given with its conserved first and last residue. The size field is filled for only some rows; it gives once, few, many or a size class.

CDR3 | size | V
CASSQGQLTQYF | . | TRBV19
CASSRVGAKSHEQYF | many | TRBV5-4
CASGPRLARRPTYEQYF | once | TRBV12-5
CASSTSGSYNEQFF | many | TRBV9
CASRPSGSYEQYFGELFF | once | TRBV5-1
CSAGTGHYNSPLHF | few | TRBV20-1
CASSQGGGFYEQYF | many | TRBV4-1
CASSTDTQYF | many | TRBV7-9
CASRLAGSTDTQYF | many | TRBV6-2/TRBV6-3
CSARQGWTEAFF | many | TRBV20-1
CASSFGRPGSEAFF | few | TRBV5-1
CASSFRVGGKDTQYF | . | TRBV7-2
CASSQPTGPHEQYF | . | TRBV5-1
CATQRSSYNSPLHF | . | TRBV15
CASSERQGSSYEQYF | many | TRBV13
CASSLRVGNEKLFF | few | TRBV19
CASSLGGGAGANVLTF | many | TRBV9
CASSLNGEKLFF | many | TRBV5-8
CASRVGQGGSYEQYF | many | TRBV10-2
CASSVLGGYTF | . | TRBV12-3/TRBV12-4
CAISYQGEEQTQYF | . | TRBV24-1
CASSLSFNTEAFF | many | TRBV12-3/TRBV12-4
CASSDYLTGRTGANVLTF | . | TRBV18
CASSLGQYNSPLHF | . | TRBV12-3/TRBV12-4
CSARDPGTQETQYF | . | TRBV20-1
CSAGYRDNVLTF | few | TRBV20-1
CSAREGKASNQYF | . | TRBV20-1
CSGTSYEQFF | . | TRBV29-1
CASSPSRGISGNTIYF | . | TRBV9
CASSSTERGVSSGANVLTF | . | TRBV6-5
CASSSGPLVVSYNEQFF | . | TRBV9
CASSFGQGPYEQYF | many | TRBV9
CASSGRRGNEKLSF | once | TRBV2
CASSLEQAYNSPLHF | medium-sized | TRBV7-9
CASRPDRGPNQPQHF | many | TRBV28
CASSLVPAGGYNEQFF | . | TRBV7-2
CASMAGLAGAYNEQFF | many | TRBV2
CASSGTAQETQYF | . | TRBV2
CASSPPGQWVGNTIYF | . | TRBV13
CATRPSGRAGETQYF | many | TRBV6-5
CASNPAGGTGTQYF | . | TRBV19
CASSPQAIGGTGELFF | many | TRBV18
CSARGDRGKLNEQFF | . | TRBV20-1
CASSLAGDFNEQFF | . | TRBV6-1
CASSQGTGHNEQFF | many | TRBV3-1
CASSPQVYGEQYF | many | TRBV3-1
CASSLDGLKTGELFF | many | TRBV11-3
CASRVGGRTDTQYF | . | TRBV19
CASRASGTDTQYF | . | TRBV2
CASSQGPEGQASGRRRDTQYF | medium-sized | TRBV4-1
CATSSDRGTLPYEQYF | few | TRBV15
CAWNLPTGVSRPQHF | . | TRBV30
CASSRGGQGASDTQYF | once | TRBV4-1
CASSLDGDPTNEKLFF | . | TRBV5-1
CASKPPNTEAFF | many | TRBV13
CASSPKGAKEQYF | . | TRBV12-3/TRBV12-4
CSAGGSGLSYEQYF | . | TRBV20-1